This passage covers 32 T cell receptor beta chains from one sample sequenced in a study of OX40 agonist ivuxolimab in advanced cancers. TCRdb keeps only in-frame clones here, not all; method: immunoSEQ multiplex PCR. This table holds around 62,000 clones, 77% found once. The sample in question was CD4+ or CD8+ T cells sorted from blood, obtained in a trial of the OX40 agonist ivuxolimab. The origin of the receptors is an adult with an advanced solid tumor such as melanoma, head and neck, liver or kidney cancer.

The rearrangement uses TRBV19 and TRBJ1-5, with D possibly TRBD1 on 6 matching bases. From germline, CDR1 is LNHDA and CDR2 SQIVND (reference sequence). CDR3 size: 14 residues. V was shortened by 4 bases and J by 5 bases, with 12 bases between the two germline ends. For the CDR3, the DNA is TGTGCCAGTAGTAAGGCAGGGGATTATCAGCCCCAGCATTTT. Translated: CASSKAGDYQPQHF.

CDR3 nucleotide sequence: TGCGCCAGCAGCCATCCTGGGAAAGAGGGCAATTACACCTTC. It yields the protein CASSHPGKEGNYTF. V and J are TRBV4-1 and TRBJ1-2; the D is unclear. The CDR3 extends over 14 amino acids. Looked up from germline, CDR1 is MGHRA and CDR2 is YSYEKL. V lost 3 bases, J lost 11 bases, and 19 bases lay in between.

This clone was detected a few times. The rearrangement joins TRBV2 to TRBJ1-2, with 10 bases lining up with TRBD1. V lost 7 bases, J lost 2 bases, and 4 bases stayed unmatched. Germline assignment: CDR1 SNHLY and CDR2 FYNNEI. This CDR3 is 14 amino acids long. CDR3 sequence: CASTRTGGNYGYTF. CDR3 in DNA: TGTGCCAGCACCAGGACAGGGGGAAACTATGGCTACACCTTC.

V and J are TRBV18 and TRBJ2-7; D is uncertain. Germline-derived CDR1 and CDR2 are KGHSH and LQKENI. This CDR3 region has 13 residues. Trimming took 2 bases from V and 2 from J, leaving 7 bases between them. Written as DNA, the CDR3 is TGTGCCAGCTCACCAAGACGGACCTACGAGCAGTACTTC. Protein sequence: CASSPRRTYEQYF.

In its sample, this clone was seen a few times. V and J are TRBV6-6 and TRBJ1-2, with a possible D match to TRBD1 (5 bases). The length of the CDR3 is 11 residues. Trimming shortened V by 10 bases and J by 8 bases, and 14 bases separated the two germline ends. The germline V gene has CDR1 MNHNY and CDR2 SVGAGI (reference sequence). The CDR3 reads CATTRGRGYTF. DNA of the CDR3: TGTGCCACAACGAGGGGTCGGGGCTACACCTTC.

The chain uses TRBV5-1 and TRBJ2-7; maybe TRBD1 (6 bases). The V gene lost 5 bases and the J gene lost 5 bases, with 14 bases spanning the gap. This CDR3 has 13 amino acids. CDR1 and CDR2 from the germline V gene are SGHRS and YFSETQ. CDR3 sequence (DNA): TGCGCCAGCAGTAGAGGGGGTCGGGACGAGCAGTACTTC. It codes for CASSRGGRDEQYF.

The chain carries TRBV9 and TRBJ1-4, with TRBD1 identical over 7 bases. Germline V gene sequence: CDR1 SGDLS, CDR2 YYNGEE. The ends lost 3 bases at V and 8 bases at J; junction bases unmatched: 7. The CDR3 covers 14 residues. CDR3 bases: TGTGCCAGCAGCGGACAGGGTTTAGGGGAAAAACTGTTTTTT. Amino acids: CASSGQGLGEKLFF.

The chain employs TRBV11-2 and TRBJ2-7; 10 bases line up with TRBD2. This CDR3 has 15 residues. Trimming cost V 3 bases and J 7 bases; bases outside gene matches: 9. Germline-derived CDR1 and CDR2 are SGHAT and FQNNGV. CDR3 coding DNA: TGTGCCAGCAGCTTTAGCGGGAGGTCCCTCTGGGAGCAGTACTTC. Encoded protein: CASSFSGRSLWEQYF.

The chain is built from TRBV6-6 and TRBJ2-7; 8 bases line up with TRBD1. Losses at the gene ends were 6 bases for V and 2 bases for J; bases not matched to a gene: 6. The CDR3 is 14 amino acids. CDR1 MNHNY and CDR2 SVGAGI come from the germline V gene (reference sequence). Written as DNA, the CDR3 is TGTGCCAGCAGCCCGGGACAGGCGGCCTACGAGCAGTACTTC. Its translation: CASSPGQAAYEQYF.

V and J are TRBV2 and TRBJ2-5, with D unclear. Germline values: CDR1 SNHLY, CDR2 FYNNEI. The CDR3 contains 13 residues. Trimming shortened V by 8 bases and J by 1 base, and 11 bases separated the two germline ends. The chain's CDR3 is CASSGRSQETQYF. The CDR3 bases are TGTGCCAGCTCCGGACGGAGCCAAGAGACCCAGTACTTC. The full variable domain, in which reference TRBV2 and TRBJ2-5 provide the parts outside the CDR3, is EPEVTQTPSHQVTQMGQEVILRCVPISNHLYFYWYRQILGQKVEFLVSFYNNEISEKSEIFDDQFSVERPDGSNFTLKIRSTKLEDSAMYFCASSGRSQETQYFGPGTRLLVL.

This clone was seen more than once but under ten times. The chain couples TRBV6-5 to TRBJ1-2; no clear D. The length of the CDR3 is 13 residues. Germline V lookup: CDR1 MNHEY, CDR2 SVGAGI. Trimming left V 0 bases short and J 6 bases short, with 8 bases between. CDR3: CASSYSVLDGYTF. The CDR3 DNA reads TGTGCCAGCAGTTACTCGGTATTGGATGGCTACACCTTC.

This chain connects TRBV19 to TRBJ1-4; D is unresolved. This CDR3 contains 16 residues. Per germline, CDR1 LNHDA and CDR2 SQIVND (reference sequence). The germline V and J ends were trimmed by 5 bases and 0 bases, with 13 bases remaining between them. The CDR3 nucleotides read TGTGCCAGTAGTGACCGGGCCGCCTCAACTAATGAAAAACTGTTTTTT. The encoded protein is CASSDRAASTNEKLFF.

The rearrangement joins TRBV18 to TRBJ1-2; 8 bases align to TRBD1. J was trimmed by 2 bases and V by 3 bases; bases with no gene match: 2. The CDR3 is 14 residues long. CDR1 KGHSH and CDR2 LQKENI come from the germline V gene. The CDR3 here is CASSPDRVNYGYTF. The CDR3 DNA is TGTGCCAGCTCACCGGACAGGGTAAACTATGGCTACACCTTC.

With respect to this clone: The same CDR3 arises from other DNA sequences in this sample as well. The chain has TRBV7-9 and TRBJ1-5; 9 nucleotides agree with TRBD1. This CDR3 is built from 14 residues. J was trimmed by 1 base and V by 9 bases; bases with no gene match: 4. CDR1 and CDR2 from the germline V gene are SEHNR and FQNEAQ (reference sequence). CDR3 region: CASTTGGSNQPQHF. The CDR3 nucleotides are TGTGCCAGTACCACAGGGGGCAGCAATCAGCCCCAGCATTTT.

V and J are TRBV2 and TRBJ1-6; tentative D call: TRBD1 (5 bases). CDR1 SNHLY and CDR2 FYNNEI come from the germline V gene. Trimming took off 6 bases at V and 6 bases at J, with 18 bases between the two ends. The CDR3 length is 16 residues. CDR3 DNA sequence: TGTGCCAGCAGATCCGAGGGGCAGAGATCTAATTCACCCCTCCACTTT. Protein product: CASRSEGQRSNSPLHF.

The rearrangement uses TRBV13 and TRBJ2-1; 14 positions match TRBD2. V shed 5 bases and J 0 bases; nucleotides not matched to a gene: 12. Germline loops: CDR1 PRHDT, CDR2 FYEKMQ (reference sequence). The CDR3 is 20 residues long. The CDR3 DNA is TGTGCCAGCAGCCCCTGGACTAGCGGGGGGCCGTCCAGCTCCTACAATGAGCAGTTCTTC. It specifies CASSPWTSGGPSSSYNEQFF. Combining the CDR3 with reference TRBV13 and TRBJ2-1 gives the whole variable domain AAGVIQSPRHLIKEKRETATLKCYPIPRHDTVYWYQQGPGQDPQFLISFYEKMQSDKGSIPDRFSAQQFSDYHSELNMSSLELGDSALYFCASSPWTSGGPSSSYNEQFFGPGTRLTVL.

The chain couples TRBV6-5 to TRBJ2-5, with 11 bases lining up with TRBD2. The germline gives CDR1 MNHEY, CDR2 SVGAGI. There are 16 residues in the CDR3. J was trimmed by 3 bases and V by 2 bases; bases with no gene match: 5. CDR3 DNA sequence: TGTGCCAGCAGTTACCATAGCGGGGGGGTTAAAGAGACCCAGTACTTC. This encodes CASSYHSGGVKETQYF.

This clone has more than one count but fewer than ten. The chain combines TRBV7-6 with TRBJ2-3; 10 bases are a match to TRBD2. Germline values: CDR1 SGHVS, CDR2 FNYEAQ. The V segment lost 2 bases and the J segment 4 bases; nucleotides outside the gene matches: 3. The CDR3 is 15 amino acids. In nucleotides, the CDR3 is TGTGCCAGCAGCTTACTAGCGGGAGCGGCAGATACGCAGTATTTT. It codes for CASSLLAGAADTQYF.

The gene calls are TRBV6-5 and TRBJ1-4; 8 nucleotides align to TRBD1. Germline V gives CDR1 MNHEY, CDR2 SVGAGI. V was pared by 3 bases and J by 7 bases, with 7 bases of the junction left unmatched. The CDR3 has 15 residues. The CDR3 sequence: CASSYQGARSEKLFF. CDR3 coding DNA: TGTGCCAGCAGTTATCAGGGGGCGCGTAGTGAAAAACTGTTTTTT.

The chain combines TRBV5-4 with TRBJ2-3; TRBD2 is a possible D gene (5 bases). From germline, CDR1 is SGHNT and CDR2 YYREEE (reference sequence). Trimming took off 4 bases at V and 4 bases at J, with 13 bases between the two ends. The CDR3 sequence is 14 residues long. The CDR3, as DNA: TGTGCCAGCAGCGGCCGGGGTGTTGCAGATACGCAGTATTTT. Amino acids: CASSGRGVADTQYF.

The chain combines TRBV28 with TRBJ2-3; a possible D gene is TRBD1 (6 bases). From germline, CDR1 is MDHEN and CDR2 SYDVKM. This CDR3 has 12 residues. V lost 3 bases and J 9 bases, leaving 10 bases between the germline ends. The CDR3 reads CASSFETGTQYF. For the CDR3, the DNA is TGTGCCAGCAGTTTCGAGACAGGAACGCAGTATTTT.

J is TRBJ2-7 and V is TRBV19; D may match TRBD1 or TRBD2 (6 bases each). Trimming took 1 base from V and 3 from J, leaving 13 bases between them. CDR1 LNHDA and CDR2 SQIVND come from the germline V gene (reference sequence). The CDR3 has 15 residues. For the CDR3, the DNA is TGTGCCAGTAGTATAGCGCGGGACACGGTCTACGAGCAGTACTTC. It yields the protein CASSIARDTVYEQYF.

V is TRBV6-1 and J is TRBJ2-7, with no clear D. This CDR3 spans 13 amino acids. V lost 5 bases and J 2 bases, leaving 10 bases between the germline ends. Germline V lookup: CDR1 MNHNS, CDR2 SASEGT. CDR3 loop: CASSKTHPYEQYF. The CDR3 DNA reads as TGTGCCAGCAGTAAGACGCATCCCTACGAGCAGTACTTC.

V usage is TRBV11-2 and J usage is TRBJ2-7; perhaps TRBD1 as D (6 bases). The length of the CDR3 is 13 residues. Trimming took 5 bases from V and 0 from J, leaving 8 bases between them. Germline values: CDR1 SGHAT, CDR2 FQNNGV. The CDR3, as DNA: TGTGCCAGCAGCCCGGACAGCTCCTACGAGCAGTACTTC. As protein: CASSPDSSYEQYF.

The chain has TRBV6-8 and TRBJ2-1; 8 nucleotides match TRBD2. V lost 7 bases, J lost 5 bases, and 7 bases stayed unmatched. From germline, CDR1 is MNHGY and CDR2 SAAAGT. The CDR3 covers 14 residues. CDR3 nucleotide sequence: TGTGCCAGCATTCGGGGGGGGGAAAACAATGAGCAGTTCTTC. As protein: CASIRGGENNEQFF.

This clone showed up just once. The chain uses TRBV29-1 and TRBJ2-1; D is undetermined. CDR1 SQVTM and CDR2 ANQGSEA come from the germline V gene. V was trimmed by 4 bases and J by 11 bases, leaving 24 bases between them. The length of the CDR3 is 15 residues. The CDR3 DNA reads as TGCAGCGTTGCTGGGCAAGGTGGCGTAATCGAACAGCAGTTCTTC. Translated, it gives CSVAGQGGVIEQQFF.

V usage is TRBV9 and J usage is TRBJ2-7; 9 bases are a match to TRBD2. Germline V CDR1 and CDR2: SGDLS, YYNGEE. There are 16 residues in the CDR3. V was clipped by 0 bases and J by 3 bases; unmatched bases: 7. The CDR3 loop is CASSVGASGVHYEQYF. The CDR3 coding sequence is TGTGCCAGCAGCGTAGGGGCTAGCGGGGTGCACTACGAGCAGTACTTC.

The chain links TRBV5-1 to TRBJ2-2, with TRBD1 matching over 7 bases. The trim removed 2 bases at V and 7 bases at J, leaving 8 bases unmatched. The CDR3 contains 15 residues. The germline CDR1 and CDR2 sequences are SGHRS and YFSETQ. In nucleotides, the CDR3 is TGCGCCAGCAGCTTAACAGGGGCCGGCTACGGGGAGCTGTTTTTT. Translated, it gives CASSLTGAGYGELFF.

V usage is TRBV28 and J usage is TRBJ2-7; a possible D gene is TRBD1 (7 bases). The V gene's germline CDR1 is MDHEN and CDR2 SYDVKM. Trimming took off 7 bases at V and 3 bases at J, with 19 bases between the two ends. The CDR3 has 15 amino acids. In DNA form, the CDR3 reads TGTGCCAGCACCGTTGGAGGGGGCGTAATCTACGAGCAGTACTTC. Translating it yields CASTVGGGVIYEQYF.

This clone was seen more than once but under ten times. The J gene is TRBJ2-7, the V gene TRBV4-1, with 8 bases fitting TRBD1. This CDR3 region has 16 residues. Germline values: CDR1 MGHRA, CDR2 YSYEKL. V lost 0 bases and J lost 2; bases outside the gene matches: 6. The CDR3 bases are TGCGCCAGCAGCCAAGATCAGACAGGGGTCACCTACGAGCAGTACTTC. Its translation is CASSQDQTGVTYEQYF.

This clone is medium-sized. The rearrangement uses TRBV7-8 and TRBJ2-3; D gene uncertain. V shed 5 bases and J shed 0 bases, with 9 bases lying between them. The CDR3 loop spans 14 amino acids. The germline gives CDR1 SGHVS, CDR2 FQNEAQ. The CDR3 loop is CASSVIPSTDTQYF. The CDR3 coding sequence is TGTGCCAGCAGCGTGATCCCTAGCACAGATACGCAGTATTTT.

The rearrangement links TRBV7-3 to TRBJ2-1; D gene unclear. CDR1 and CDR2 (germline): SGHTA, FQGTGA. Trimming cost V 3 bases and J 9 bases, with 9 bases left between them. CDR3 size: 12 residues. The CDR3 region has the DNA TGTGCCAGCAGCTTGTCTGGGGTTGAGCAGTTCTTC. Protein: CASSLSGVEQFF.